The 7 T cell receptor beta chains reported below all come from one sample, sequenced in a study of cytomegalovirus exposure and HLA in healthy donors. Assay: immunoSEQ multiplex PCR; the TCRdb copy retains only in-frame clones and omits some. The sample comprises approximately 180,000 clones, 86% of which are singletons, and 2% to 3% rests with the top ten. Source material: PBMCs. These receptors were collected from a man between 18 and 35 years old in good health and CMV-seropositive.

V and J are TRBV5-1 and TRBJ1-1; D is perhaps TRBD1 (6 bases). The CDR3 extends over 19 amino acids. The V end lost 2 bases, the J end lost 1 base, and 24 bases lay between the germline ends. Germline-derived CDR1 and CDR2 are SGHRS and YFSETQ. The DNA of the CDR3 is TGCGCCAGCAGCTTTCTCTCCCCACAGGGAGGGAGGTCGAACACTGAAGCTTTCTTT. This encodes CASSFLSPQGGRSNTEAFF.

This chain uses TRBV4-1 with TRBJ2-1; 7 positions agree with TRBD2. This CDR3 comprises 12 residues. Losses at the gene ends were 4 bases for V and 8 bases for J; bases not matched to a gene: 2. CDR1 is MGHRA and CDR2 is YSYEKL in the germline V gene. CDR3 amino acids: CASSRSGDEQFF. CDR3 coding DNA: TGCGCCAGCAGCCGCAGCGGGGATGAGCAGTTCTTC.

The chain is built from TRBV9 and TRBJ1-3; no definite D call. The V and J ends lost 0 bases and 8 bases respectively, with 12 bases between them. This CDR3 is 14 amino acids long. In germline, CDR1 is SGDLS, CDR2 YYNGEE. The CDR3 here is CASSVASPGDTIYF. The CDR3 DNA reads TGTGCCAGCAGCGTAGCGTCCCCCGGGGACACCATATATTTT.

This chain links TRBV6-6 with TRBJ2-5; tentatively, D is TRBD2 (5 bases). Germline V lookup: CDR1 MNHNY, CDR2 SVGAGI (reference sequence). The CDR3 sequence is 14 residues long. Trimming removed 5 bases at V and 2 bases at J, with 12 bases between. CDR3 sequence: CASSDWGAQETQYF. CDR3 nucleotide sequence: TGTGCCAGCAGTGACTGGGGAGCTCAAGAGACCCAGTACTTC.

V and J are TRBV4-3 and TRBJ2-1, with 8 bases lining up with TRBD2. The CDR3 contains 17 residues. The V and J ends lost 0 bases and 5 bases, in that order; junction bases with no gene match: 9. Per germline, CDR1 LGHNA and CDR2 YSLEER. The CDR3 bases are TGCGCCAGCAGCCAAGATCTTAATAGCGGGATCAACAATGAGCAGTTCTTC. It yields the protein CASSQDLNSGINNEQFF.

J is TRBJ2-1 and V is TRBV5-5, with 7 bases fitting TRBD2. Per germline, CDR1 SGHKS and CDR2 YYEKEE (reference sequence). The CDR3 sequence is 15 residues long. V lost 2 bases, J lost 7 bases, and 9 bases stayed unmatched. CDR3 DNA sequence: TGTGCCAGCAGCTTCTATGGGGCTAGCGGTAATGAGCAGTTCTTC. This gives the protein CASSFYGASGNEQFF. Full variable domain (rest looked up from reference TRBV5-5 and TRBJ2-1): DAGVTQSPTHLIKTRGQQVTLRCSPISGHKSVSWYQQVLGQGPQFIFQYYEKEERGRGNFPDRFSARQFPNYSSELNVNALLLGDSALYLCASSFYGASGNEQFFGPGTRLTVL.

The chain joins TRBV19 to TRBJ1-4, with D possibly TRBD1 on 6 matching bases. V was clipped by 4 bases and J by 7 bases, with 22 bases between them. Looked up from germline, CDR1 is LNHDA and CDR2 is SQIVND (reference sequence). CDR3 length: 17 residues. The DNA of the CDR3 is TGTGCCAGTAGTAGAAGCAGGGGTGTTATGTGGAGTGAAAAACTGTTTTTT. Protein product: CASSRSRGVMWSEKLFF.